These 8 T cell receptor beta chains came from one sample sequenced in a study of blood T cells in healthy people across ages. Primers used in a second PCR of about 6 to 11 cycles were a sample-barcoded 5' primer and a J-beta primer mix. TCRdb reprocessed the 5' RACE reads with MiXCR, giving one entry per CDR3 protein. The repertoire holds a few hundred thousand distinct CDR3 sequences, with 27% as singletons. The sample was blood. Receptor source: a woman in her 70s in good health.

The J gene is TRBJ2-5, the V gene TRBV7-9; possibly TRBD1 or TRBD2 for D (5 bases each). The J call could be wrong; TRBJ2-7 is a better fit for the DNA end. CDR1 is SEHNR, CDR2 FQNEAQ, per germline (reference sequence). The CDR3 contains 14 residues. CDR3 nucleotide sequence: TGTGCCAGCAGCTTGAGGGGATTGATGGACGAGCAGTACTTC. Translating it yields CASSLRGLMDEQYF.

This chain joins TRBV11-2 and TRBJ2-7, with 7 bases lining up with TRBD1. Looked up from germline, CDR1 is SGHAT and CDR2 is FQNNGV. The V gene end was trimmed by 3 bases and the J gene end by 7 bases; junction bases not matched to a gene: 9. The CDR3 totals 14 residues. In DNA form, the CDR3 reads TGTGCCAGCAGCTTTGACAGGGTTGTTAGGGAGCAGTACTTC. Protein: CASSFDRVVREQYF.

This clonotype appeared a few times. V usage is TRBV28 and J usage is TRBJ2-6, with D unclear. The CDR3 runs 15 residues. V gave up 1 base and J gave up 0 bases, with 4 bases separating them. Germline CDR1 and CDR2: MDHEN and SYDVKM. Here the CDR3 reads CASSLYVSGANVLTF. CDR3 bases: TGTGCCAGCAGTTTATACGTCTCTGGGGCCAACGTCCTGACTTTC.

The rearrangement joins TRBV7-2 to TRBJ2-1; tentatively, D is TRBD2 (6 bases). Trimming left V 4 bases short and J 4 bases short, with 23 bases between. The germline gives CDR1 SGHTA, CDR2 FQGNSA. CDR3 length: 18 amino acids. The CDR3 DNA reads TGTGCCAGCAGCTCCGGGAGTCGGGGTGAGGATCCTTACAATGAGCAGTTCTTC. Protein sequence: CASSSGSRGEDPYNEQFF.

This clonotype was counted only a few times. The rearrangement links TRBV10-3 to TRBJ1-6; maybe TRBD1 (5 bases). Per germline, CDR1 ENHRY and CDR2 SYGVKD. The V end was cut by 2 bases, the J end by 8 bases, with 13 bases between. CDR3 length equals 15 residues. The CDR3 nucleotides read TGTGCCATCAGTGAGCAGCGGGGCAGAGATTCACCCCTCCACTTT. Its protein product is CAISEQRGRDSPLHF.

There are a few counts of this clonotype. The chain links TRBV4-1 to TRBJ1-1; D is ambiguous. V shed 4 bases and J shed 2 bases, with 11 bases lying between them. Germline V lookup: CDR1 MGHRA, CDR2 YSYEKL. This CDR3 region has 14 residues. The CDR3 is CASSPGRENTEAFF. CDR3 in DNA: TGCGCCAGCAGCCCCGGGCGGGAAAACACTGAAGCTTTCTTT.

The V gene is TRBV7-9, the J gene TRBJ1-4; 12 positions match TRBD1. V shed 4 bases and J 8 bases; nucleotides not matched to a gene: 5. Germline V CDR1 and CDR2: SEHNR, FQNEAQ (reference sequence). The CDR3 loop spans 15 amino acids. The CDR3 spells CASSSPGTGGEKLFF. In DNA, the CDR3 is TGTGCCAGCAGCTCCCCCGGGACAGGGGGCGAAAAACTGTTTTTT.

The chain uses TRBV18 and TRBJ2-5; D gene ambiguous. Germline V CDR1 and CDR2: KGHSH, LQKENI. This CDR3 contains 12 residues. Between the trimmed V and J ends, which lost 8 bases and 2 bases, there was a span of 9 bases. The DNA for the CDR3 is TGTGCCAGCCTGGGTCTACAAGAGACCCAGTACTTC. This codes for CASLGLQETQYF.